This is a list of T cell receptor beta chains from one sample in a study of blood T cell repertoires in COVID-19. Generated by immunoSEQ multiplex PCR, the TCRdb table keeps only in-frame clones and is missing some. The table has about 120,000 clones, roughly 82% seen once. Sequences were obtained from peripheral blood. These receptors all stem from a human donor in a cohort sampled during active COVID-19. Both conserved end residues are part of each CDR3.

j_call	v_call	cdr3_aa
TRBJ2-3	TRBV9	CASSVVGLAETDTQYF
TRBJ2-3	TRBV14	CASSLSGGAGTQYF
TRBJ2-5	TRBV13	CASSPPRHSLQETQYF
TRBJ2-3	TRBV2	CASSDAPGADTQYF
TRBJ2-3	TRBV7-2	CASSLGVLAGVTDTQYF
TRBJ2-3	TRBV19	CASSSSGGLTDTQYF
TRBJ1-3	TRBV28	CASSSTGSGNTIYF
TRBJ2-7	TRBV10-3	CAISAEDRAYEQYF
TRBJ1-1	TRBV5-1	CASSTGAGTAEAFF
TRBJ1-1	TRBV4-1	CASSQEKRGPRFYTEAFF
TRBJ2-3	TRBV6-1	CASSDALALTDTQYF
TRBJ2-1	TRBV5-1	CASSSTGSANEQFF
TRBJ1-6	TRBV5-1	CASSLVQTGPNSPLHF
TRBJ1-2	TRBV7-9	CASSFDSFYGYTF
TRBJ2-2	TRBV7-9	CANRGRRGELFF
TRBJ1-4	TRBV5-1	CASSWAGVGTNEKLFF
TRBJ2-3	TRBV28	CASTLSGGRKGTQYF
TRBJ2-1	TRBV12-3/TRBV12-4	CASSTGTPEQFF
TRBJ2-1	TRBV5-1	CASSLGDSYNEQFF
TRBJ2-7	TRBV27	CASSLSGTGLPYEQYF
TRBJ1-4	TRBV30	CAWSVLEKLFF
TRBJ1-6	TRBV1	CTSSRHIGEIGSPLHF
TRBJ1-2	TRBV5-4	CASSLGQGTVYGYTF
TRBJ2-7	TRBV9	CASSVGDLYEQYF
TRBJ1-5	TRBV27	CASSGPGSNQPQHF
TRBJ1-4	TRBV11-2	CASSLDAISGKLFF
TRBJ2-3	TRBV3-1/TRBV3-2	CASSSPGQGLRSDTQYF
TRBJ2-3	TRBV27	CASSPRVVTDTQYF
TRBJ1-4	TRBV6-6	CASRRTTGGSEKLFF
TRBJ2-7	TRBV28	CASWAPNEQYF
TRBJ2-7	TRBV2	CASSKDRYPEQYF